The clone carrying this TCR beta chain was seen ten or more times. The sample comes from a study of T-cell reconstitution after alpha-beta-depleted transplantation in children. Unique molecular identifiers were built into the TCRbeta library. MiXCR, applied by TCRdb to the PCR reads, yields one record per CDR3 protein. The repertoire consists of around 380,000 distinct CDR3 sequences, with approximately 11% occurring once and the leading ten covering over 4.5%. The V segment lost 7 bases and the J segment 4 bases; nucleotides outside the gene matches: 4. The CDR3 has 14 amino acids. Germline V gene sequence: CDR1 SNHLY, CDR2 FYNNEI.

The genes are TRBV2 and TRBJ2-1, with 10 bases fitting TRBD1. This clonotype was obtained from a human donor who donated a stem cell graft to a child with acute myeloid leukemia. The material was PBMCs from the stem cell graft donor, obtained from the stem cell graft. CDR3 sequence reads: CASKQGQGYNEQFF. CDR3 nucleotide sequence: TGTGCCAGCAAGCAGGGACAGGGGTACAATGAGCAGTTCTTC. Full variable domain (rest looked up from reference TRBV2 and TRBJ2-1): EPEVTQTPSHQVTQMGQEVILRCVPISNHLYFYWYRQILGQKVEFLVSFYNNEISEKSEIFDDQFSVERPDGSNFTLKIRSTKLEDSAMYFCASKQGQGYNEQFFGPGTRLTVL.